What follows are 19 T cell receptor beta chains derived from one specimen sequenced in a study of OX40 agonist ivuxolimab in advanced cancers. Produced via immunoSEQ multiplex PCR; TCRdb's table is partial and in-frame only. The sample includes approximately 76,000 clones, just over 85% of them seen just once. This sample comprised CD4+ or CD8+ T cells sorted from blood, obtained in a trial of the OX40 agonist ivuxolimab. Receptor source: an adult with an advanced solid tumor such as melanoma, head and neck, liver or kidney cancer.

This clone appeared a single time. This chain joins TRBV6-5 and TRBJ1-5; D is undetermined. The CDR3 loop spans 13 amino acids. Germline V gives CDR1 MNHEY, CDR2 SVGAGI. Trimming took 3 bases from V and 4 from J, leaving 7 bases between them. CDR3 nucleotide sequence: TGTGCCAGCAGTTATAGTCTGAATCAGCCCCAGCATTTT. It translates to CASSYSLNQPQHF.

The chain is built from TRBV6-1 and TRBJ2-5; D uncertain. V was pared by 2 bases and J by 4 bases, with 5 bases between. The CDR3 sequence is 12 residues long. Germline CDR1 MNHNS, CDR2 SASEGT. CDR3 in DNA: TGTGCCAGCAGTGAACGTGGAGAGACCCAGTACTTC. Translated, it gives CASSERGETQYF.

This chain links TRBV6-6 with TRBJ1-2; D is unclear. Trimming took off 8 bases at V and 8 bases at J, with 9 bases between the two ends. The CDR3 consists of 10 residues. The V gene's germline CDR1 is MNHNY and CDR2 SVGAGI (reference sequence). The CDR3 DNA reads TGTGCCAGCCAAAGGGAGGGCTACACCTTC. Protein sequence: CASQREGYTF.

The chain couples TRBV29-1 to TRBJ1-1; D is unclear. V was cut by 3 bases and J by 0 bases, with 8 bases left in between. Germline values: CDR1 SQVTM, CDR2 ANQGSEA. The CDR3 sequence is 13 residues long. The CDR3 loop is CSVEGNMNTEAFF. CDR3 nucleotides: TGCAGCGTTGAGGGAAACATGAACACTGAAGCTTTCTTT. Combining the CDR3 with reference TRBV29-1 and TRBJ1-1 gives the whole variable domain SAVISQKPSRDICQRGTSLTIQCQVDSQVTMMFWYRQQPGQSLTLIATANQGSEATYESGFVIDKFPISRPNLTFSTLTVSNMSPEDSSIYLCSVEGNMNTEAFFGQGTRLTVV.

The CDR3 loop is CASSVDGRGAAQYF. The CDR3 region has the DNA TGTGCCAGCAGCGTAGACGGACGGGGGGCGGCGCAGTATTTT. The chain couples TRBV9 to TRBJ2-3, with D tentatively TRBD2 (7 bases). Germline V gives CDR1 SGDLS, CDR2 YYNGEE. The V and J ends lost 0 bases and 10 bases respectively, with 15 bases between them. This CDR3 region has 14 residues.

The chain employs TRBV29-1 and TRBJ1-2; D call uncertain. Germline CDR1 and CDR2: SQVTM and ANQGSEA. Trimming removed 4 bases from V and 2 bases from J, with 11 bases in between. The CDR3 is 13 amino acids. The CDR3 DNA reads TGCAGCGTTGCCTTAAGCTTAAACTATGGCTACACCTTC. Its translation: CSVALSLNYGYTF.

The genes are TRBV7-3 and TRBJ2-1; D not resolved. The germline V and J ends were trimmed by 6 bases and 9 bases, with 15 bases remaining between them. The CDR3 length is 13 residues. From germline, CDR1 is SGHTA and CDR2 FQGTGA. In DNA, the CDR3 is TGTGCCAGCAGTCAAGCGTCATCGGGTGAGCAGTTCTTC. It yields the protein CASSQASSGEQFF.

Comments on this clone: One base away lies a much larger clone, so this may be a sequencing read error. Within the sample, other DNA sequences also encode this same CDR3. The gene calls are TRBV7-3 and TRBJ2-7, with 10 bases aligning to TRBD1. The V gene's germline CDR1 is SGHTA and CDR2 FQGTGA. The CDR3 consists of 14 residues. Germline trimming cut 2 bases from V and 4 bases from J; bases unmatched to any gene: 2. This chain's CDR3 is CASSLLGQGYEQYF. The CDR3 bases are TGTGCCAGCAGCTTACTGGGACAGGGGTACGAGCAGTACTTC.

This chain connects TRBV7-3 to TRBJ1-1; D gene unclear. Looked up from germline, CDR1 is SGHTA and CDR2 is FQGTGA. The CDR3 spans 15 residues. Trimming took 5 bases from V and 3 from J, leaving 16 bases between them. CDR3 nucleotides: TGTGCCAGCAGCCTCGGCGGGCCGTGGGACACTGAAGCTTTCTTT. Its translation is CASSLGGPWDTEAFF.

The V gene is TRBV28, the J gene TRBJ2-7, with D perhaps matching TRBD1 or TRBD2 (6 bases each). The CDR3 is 16 residues long. Germline CDR1 is MDHEN and CDR2 is SYDVKM. V lost 3 bases, J lost 6 bases, and 21 bases lay in between. CDR3 residues: CASSFPLRGLRGEQYF. The CDR3 region has the DNA TGTGCCAGCAGTTTTCCCCTCCGGGGGCTAAGGGGCGAGCAGTACTTC.

The chain is built from TRBV5-4 and TRBJ2-3, with 10 positions matching TRBD2. V trimming: 0 bases; J trimming: 5 bases; junction bases outside the gene matches: 9. Germline CDR1 is SGHNT and CDR2 is YYREEE (reference sequence). The CDR3 extends over 17 amino acids. The CDR3 DNA is TGTGCCAGCAGCTTGGCCGCCGGGACTAGCGCAGTAGATACGCAGTATTTT. Its translation is CASSLAAGTSAVDTQYF.

This clone was detected once. The chain employs TRBV30 and TRBJ1-6, with a weak D call TRBD1 (5 bases). CDR1 and CDR2 (germline): GTSNPN, SVGIG (reference sequence). V was shortened by 3 bases and J by 10 bases, with 13 bases between the two germline ends. The length of the CDR3 is 13 residues. Here the CDR3 reads CAWSPAGGSPLHF. The CDR3 DNA reads as TGTGCCTGGAGCCCCGCGGGGGGGTCACCCCTCCACTTT. Drawing the rest from reference TRBV30 and TRBJ1-6, the complete variable domain is SQTIHQWPATLVQPVGSPLSLECTVEGTSNPNLYWYRQAAGRGLQLLFYSVGIGQISSEVPQNLSASRPQDRQFILSSKKLLLSDSGFYLCAWSPAGGSPLHFGNGTRLTVT.

This clone was seen a few times. The chain joins TRBV11-2 to TRBJ1-6, with 9 bases matching TRBD1. The V gene end was trimmed by 5 bases and the J gene end by 10 bases; junction bases not matched to a gene: 9. CDR3 length equals 15 residues. Per germline, CDR1 SGHAT and CDR2 FQNNGV. In DNA, the CDR3 is TGTGCCAGCAGCCAGCAACAGGGGGCATTGTCACCCCTCCACTTT. Its protein is CASSQQQGALSPLHF. Variable domain in full (rest from reference TRBV11-2 and TRBJ1-6): EAGVAQSPRYKIIEKRQSVAFWCNPISGHATLYWYQQILGQGPKLLIQFQNNGVVDDSQLPKDRFSAERLKGVDSTLKIQPAKLEDSAVYLCASSQQQGALSPLHFGNGTRLTVT.

This sequence joins TRBV7-2 and TRBJ2-7; possibly TRBD2 for D (5 bases). Germline V CDR1 and CDR2: SGHTA, FQGNSA. V was shortened by 2 bases and J by 4 bases, with 6 bases between the two germline ends. This CDR3 comprises 12 residues. CDR3 bases: TGTGCCAGCAGCTTAAGCGGATACGAGCAGTACTTC. Encoded protein: CASSLSGYEQYF. Full variable domain (remainder filled in from reference TRBV7-2 and TRBJ2-7): GAGVSQSPSNKVTEKGKDVELRCDPISGHTALYWYRQSLGQGLEFLIYFQGNSAPDKSGLPSDRFSAERTGGSVSTLTIQRTQQEDSAVYLCASSLSGYEQYFGPGTRLTVT.

The chain combines TRBV2 with TRBJ1-2, with 7 bases aligning to TRBD1. This CDR3 contains 13 residues. V lost 3 bases and J lost 3; bases outside the gene matches: 1. Germline CDR1 is SNHLY and CDR2 is FYNNEI. CDR3 DNA sequence: TGTGCCAGCAGTGATCAGGGGGACTATGGCTACACCTTC. This translates into CASSDQGDYGYTF.

The chain recombines TRBV4-2 with TRBJ2-1; TRBD2 matches at 7 bases. The V segment lost 0 bases and the J segment 2 bases; nucleotides outside the gene matches: 7. The CDR3 consists of 17 residues. Germline CDR1 reads LGHNA; CDR2 reads YNFKEQ. The DNA of the CDR3 is TGTGCCAGCAGCCAAGATGGTAGCGGGCTAACCTACAATGAGCAGTTCTTC. It codes for CASSQDGSGLTYNEQFF.

V and J are TRBV6-1 and TRBJ2-5; 12 nucleotides match TRBD2. Losses at the gene ends were 6 bases for V and 2 bases for J; bases not matched to a gene: 4. CDR3 length equals 15 residues. Germline V gene sequence: CDR1 MNHNS, CDR2 SASEGT. In DNA form, the CDR3 reads TGTGCCAGCAGGAGACTAGCGGGGGCTCAAGAGACCCAGTACTTC. This gives the protein CASRRLAGAQETQYF.

CDR3 loop: CASSQDHGGAGDNYGYTF. The CDR3 DNA sequence: TGCGCCAGCAGCCAAGACCATGGGGGGGCAGGGGACAACTATGGCTACACCTTC. The chain joins TRBV4-3 to TRBJ1-2; weak D call: TRBD1 (6 bases). Germline V gene data show CDR1 as LGHNA and CDR2 as YSLEER. V lost 0 bases and J lost 2, with 19 bases in between. The CDR3 loop spans 18 amino acids.

V gene TRBV4-1 combines with J gene TRBJ1-4; D might be TRBD1 (6 bases). Trimming took off 0 bases at V and 8 bases at J, with 16 bases between the two ends. This CDR3 spans 16 amino acids. CDR1 and CDR2 (germline): MGHRA, YSYEKL. CDR3 sequence: CASSQDGGGEGEKLFF. The CDR3 nucleotides are TGCGCCAGCAGCCAAGATGGGGGCGGGGAGGGGGAAAAACTGTTTTTT.